The sequence of this TCR beta chain was determined in a study of T-cell memory formation after mild COVID-19. Study as a whole: TCR clusters were mostly donor specific. Study-level points and caveats: Cross-reactive memory appears to have joined, as suggested by some responding clones showing up in pre-infection memory. Mainly in CM and EM were contracting CD4+ clones; CD8+ were in EMRA.

Details on this clonotype: Its antigen remains unknown.

V gave up 5 bases and J gave up 6 bases, with 14 bases separating them. There are 13 residues in the CDR3. The 5'RACE method, run with constant-segment primers, produced TCR alpha and TCR beta cDNA libraries (carrying sample barcodes and UMIs). TCRdb redid the calling of the 5' RACE reads with MiXCR, one entry per CDR3 protein. The sample includes fewer than 350,000 distinct CDR3 sequences, 13% to 15% of them seen just once. The receptor was derived from a man in his late teens or twenties who had mild COVID-19 (a few samples of this study predate the infection). Cell type and time point are not known. V gene TRBV12-3 or TRBV12-4 combines with J gene TRBJ2-7; D might be TRBD1 (5 bases). Specimen: PBMCs or a T cell subset sorted from them (not recorded which). As DNA, the CDR3 is TGTGCCAGCAGTGCACAGGAATCCGGCGAGCAGTACGTC. Protein product: CASSAQESGEQYV.